The 9 T cell receptor beta chains below come from one sample, sequenced in a study of shared clonotypes between healthy human individuals. The method was immunoSEQ multiplex PCR; TCRdb's version includes in-frame clones alone and lacks a portion of them. The profile shows around 1.4 million clones, approximately 98.5% of them singletons. The sequencing sample was made of naive CD4+ T cells sorted from blood. Subset indicated: CD45RA+ positively selected. These receptors all stem from a young man in good health.

This clone was counted once. The chain has TRBV28 and TRBJ2-1; 13 bases fit TRBD2. Trimming took 7 bases from V and 4 from J; bases not matched to a gene: 19. CDR3 length: 20 residues. Per germline, CDR1 MDHEN and CDR2 SYDVKM. The DNA for the CDR3 is TGTGCCAGCACCCCCATCCCCGGACTAGCGGGAGTCATTCAATACAATGAGCAGTTCTTC. Protein product: CASTPIPGLAGVIQYNEQFF.

This clone has just one count. The gene calls are TRBV19 and TRBJ1-1, with a possible D match to TRBD1 (5 bases). This CDR3 contains 11 residues. The V gene's germline CDR1 is LNHDA and CDR2 SQIVND (reference sequence). V lost 7 bases and J 6 bases, leaving 9 bases between the germline ends. CDR3 sequence (DNA): TGTGCCAGTATGATAGGGGCTGAAGCTTTCTTT. It codes for CASMIGAEAFF.

The V gene is TRBV9, the J gene TRBJ1-4; possible D gene TRBD1, 6 bases. Between the trimmed V and J ends, which lost 0 bases and 1 base, there was a span of 10 bases. The length of the CDR3 is 16 residues. Germline V lookup: CDR1 SGDLS, CDR2 YYNGEE. The CDR3 DNA is TGTGCCAGCAGCGTAGAGATAGGGGGAACTAATGAAAAACTGTTTTTT. This sequence encodes CASSVEIGGTNEKLFF.

This chain uses TRBV7-2 with TRBJ2-3; D call uncertain. V shed 6 bases and J shed 7 bases, with 11 bases lying between them. Germline V gene sequence: CDR1 SGHTA, CDR2 FQGNSA. The CDR3 spans 12 residues. The CDR3 DNA reads TGTGCCAGCAGTCCGACCGGGTATACGCAGTATTTT. Its protein is CASSPTGYTQYF.

J is TRBJ1-6 and V is TRBV18; D unresolved. There are 14 residues in the CDR3. CDR1 is KGHSH and CDR2 is LQKENI in the germline V gene. Trimming took 3 bases from V and 9 from J, leaving 12 bases between them. The CDR3 sequence is CASSPSGGSSPLHF. The CDR3 DNA sequence: TGTGCCAGCTCACCCTCCGGAGGGAGTTCACCCCTCCACTTT.

J is TRBJ1-1 and V is TRBV25-1; the match to TRBD1 covers 8 bases. The germline CDR1 and CDR2 sequences are MGHDK and SYGVNS. The CDR3 runs to 13 residues. J was trimmed by 4 bases and V by 6 bases; bases with no gene match: 4. The CDR3 sequence: CASSQGAGTEAFF. The DNA for the CDR3 is TGTGCCAGCAGCCAGGGGGCAGGCACTGAAGCTTTCTTT.

This rearrangement joins TRBV29-1 to TRBJ2-1; 7 nucleotides align to TRBD2. The CDR3 runs 15 residues. V gave up 2 bases and J gave up 2 bases; unmatched junction bases: 6. Germline V gives CDR1 SQVTM, CDR2 ANQGSEA. In DNA, the CDR3 is TGCAGCGTTGAACGAGGCGGGAGACCCTACAATGAGCAGTTCTTC. Protein sequence: CSVERGGRPYNEQFF.

V and J are TRBV28 and TRBJ2-4; unclear D gene. CDR3 length: 15 amino acids. Germline lookup yields CDR1 MDHEN and CDR2 SYDVKM. V was cut by 3 bases and J by 3 bases, with 12 bases left in between. In nucleotides, the CDR3 is TGTGCCAGCAGTTTTTACCGGGTGGACAAAAACATTCAGTACTTC. Residues: CASSFYRVDKNIQYF.

The chain links TRBV9 to TRBJ2-2, with 11 bases identical to TRBD2. The junction had 8 bases not matched to a gene; V was cut back by 4 bases and J by 0 bases. The V gene's germline CDR1 is SGDLS and CDR2 YYNGEE. The CDR3 runs 18 residues. CDR3 residues: CASSLRTSGLSNTGELFF. DNA of the CDR3: TGTGCCAGCAGCCTACGGACTAGCGGGTTATCGAACACCGGGGAGCTGTTTTTT.